The present T cell receptor beta chain was sequenced within a study of brain metastases from non-small cell lung cancer. Some clones are missing from TCRdb's copy, which holds only in-frame ones; the method was immunoSEQ multiplex PCR. The sample has about 1,300 clones; approximately 85% are singletons. The CDR3 has 12 residues. Germline V gene lookup returns CDR1 SGHDT and CDR2 YYEEEE. In the case of this clone: The junction shows a germline mismatch at one end, possibly a read error.

The sequence was collected from a donor over 35 with non-small cell lung cancer. The sequenced material came from tumor-adjacent normal tissue. This chain connects TRBV5-6 to TRBJ1-1, with TRBD1 matching 7 bases. For the CDR3, the DNA is TGTGCCAGCAGCTCTTTACAGGGGACCCCCCTCTTT. This translates into CASSSLQGTPLF.